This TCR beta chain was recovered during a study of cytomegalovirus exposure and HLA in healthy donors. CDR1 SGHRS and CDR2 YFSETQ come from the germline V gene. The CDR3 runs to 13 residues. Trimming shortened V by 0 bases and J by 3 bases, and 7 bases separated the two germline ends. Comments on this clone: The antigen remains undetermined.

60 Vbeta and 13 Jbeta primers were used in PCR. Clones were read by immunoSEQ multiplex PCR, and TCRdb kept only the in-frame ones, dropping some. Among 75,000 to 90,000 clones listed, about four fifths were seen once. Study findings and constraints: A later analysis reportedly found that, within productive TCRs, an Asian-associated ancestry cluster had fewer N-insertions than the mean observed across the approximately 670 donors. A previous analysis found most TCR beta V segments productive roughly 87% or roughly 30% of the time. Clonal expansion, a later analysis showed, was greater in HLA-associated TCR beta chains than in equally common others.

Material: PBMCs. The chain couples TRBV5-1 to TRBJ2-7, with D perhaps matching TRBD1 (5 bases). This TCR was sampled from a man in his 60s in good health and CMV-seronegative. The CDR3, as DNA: TGCGCCAGCAGCTTGGAGGACAACTACGAGCAGTACTTC. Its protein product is CASSLEDNYEQYF.